This T cell receptor beta chain derives from a study of long-term antiretroviral therapy in people with HIV. The libraries were made with immunoSEQ v3.0 at survey level. Profiling relied on immunoSEQ multiplex PCR, and the TCRdb table lists in-frame clones only, not all of them. Of roughly 42,000 clones in the sample, approximately 85% were seen once. No donor had fewer than one pre-ART PBMC sample or fewer than two post-ART PBMC samples. This CDR3 is 18 amino acids long. Germline CDR1 and CDR2: ENHRY and SYGVKD. V lost 6 bases and J lost 0, with 24 bases in between. Study-wide findings and caveats: Narrower CDR3 length ranges marked HIV repertoires relative to controls. Pre-ART clonal expansion yielded clones that dominated the repertoire at all time points.

Remarks on this clone: Its antigen is unidentified.

V is TRBV10-3 and J is TRBJ2-7; D is undetermined. This clonotype was obtained from a woman in her 50s with HIV. This material consisted of unsorted PBMCs, taken 3.1 years after starting antiretroviral therapy. CDR3 residues: CAISDLTPGRSSSYEQYF. As DNA, the CDR3 is TGTGCCATCAGCGATCTAACACCGGGCCGGTCGAGCTCCTACGAGCAGTACTTC.